This T cell receptor (beta chain) was obtained from a study of blood T cell repertoires in COVID-19 (dated by TCRdb to the early 2020s). A note on the overall study: Collaborator samples came from the United States, Italy and Spain and covered acute and convalescent phases of COVID-19. Samples came from the ongoing ImmuneRACE study (first 160 participants) plus 1,254 subjects from 6 global collaborators. The sample metadata nearly always contained a de-identified subject ID, COVID-19 status, age in years and sex. The prospective study material was composed of cDNA or gDNA derived from T cells, B-cell-depleted T cells, or PBMCs. Subjects who had been exposed to COVID-19, were actively infected with it, or had recovered from it provided the deeply sampled blood TCRbeta repertoires that made up the dataset. Where available, HLA class I and class II types were taken from metadata supplied by the sample provider and were not determined by assay-based typing. The repertoires were released in a freely available public database intended as a resource for research on the immune response to SARS-CoV-2. Points the paper makes about the study in general: Clinical and demographic metadata were provided uncurated, with the amount varying by source and participant.

On this clone: Its antigen is still unknown. Base qualities were left out, and no much larger clone turns up one base away.

One collaborating source in Seattle enrolled patients while the patients were actively infected and followed the patients over time throughout the course of disease. The collaborating institutions used their own protocols to collect whole blood in K2EDTA tubes. Collaborator samples were shipped for TCRbeta analysis as frozen whole blood, isolated PBMCs, or DNA extracted from either sample type. TCRbeta CDR3 regions were amplified from genomic DNA using the immunoSEQ Assay, a bias-controlled multiplex PCR. Per the authors' processing: The number of nucleated cells in each sample was estimated from the amplification of reference gene primers within the assay. To quantify the absolute abundance of each unique TCRbeta CDR3 rearrangement, sequence reads were collapsed and filtered. For each sample, productive Simpson clonality was calculated as the square root of Simpson's diversity index over productive rearrangements. In its TCRdb copy, this immuneACCESS table keeps in-frame sequences only and misses some clones. Where compared with another copy, unresolved V genes explain less than half of these, and the others have no known cause. Clone size and V and J calls were adopted from that table, with D and trimming inferred from the DNA. Across this sample there are under 300,000 clones, with approximately 84% seen only once. Clones ranked in the top ten supply more than 1.1% of the sample.

V is clipped by 7 bases and J by 11 bases, and the sequence between their germline boundaries is 18 bases long. Taken from the germline V gene, the CDR1 and CDR2 loops are SGHRS and YFSETQ. CDR3 length: 13 amino acids, cysteine to phenylalanine. CDR3 DNA is the only sequence kept; it has 39 bases, read in frame from the first base. This sequence originates from a human donor with COVID-19, enrolled during active disease. The donor label of this sample is uncertain. Sequencing was carried out using peripheral blood. The sequence is built from TRBV5-1 and TRBJ1-4, and perhaps TRBD1 as D gene, on 5 matching bases. CDR3 reads: CASQTAEAGKLFF. The DNA sequence follows: TGCGCCAGCCAGACAGCAGAAGCGGGCAAACTGTTTTTT.